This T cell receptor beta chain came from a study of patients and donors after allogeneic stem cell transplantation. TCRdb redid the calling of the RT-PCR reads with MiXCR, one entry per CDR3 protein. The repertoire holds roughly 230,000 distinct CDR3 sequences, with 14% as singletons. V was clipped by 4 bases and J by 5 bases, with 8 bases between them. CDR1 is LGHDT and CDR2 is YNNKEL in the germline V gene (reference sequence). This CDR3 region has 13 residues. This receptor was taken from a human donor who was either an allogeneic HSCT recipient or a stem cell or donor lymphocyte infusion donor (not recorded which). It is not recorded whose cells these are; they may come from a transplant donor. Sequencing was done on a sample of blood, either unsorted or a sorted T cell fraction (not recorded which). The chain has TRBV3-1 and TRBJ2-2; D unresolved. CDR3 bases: TGTGCCAGCAGCCTTCTGACAACCGGGGAGCTGTTTTTT. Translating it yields CASSLLTTGELFF. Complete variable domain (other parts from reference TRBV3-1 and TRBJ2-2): DTAVSQTPKYLVTQMGNDKSIKCEQNLGHDTMYWYKQDSKKFLKIMFSYNNKELIINETVPNRFSPKSPDKAHLNLHINSLELGDSAVYFCASSLLTTGELFFGEGSRLTVL.